Listed below are T cell receptor beta chains from one sample, sequenced in a study of shared clonotypes between healthy human individuals. Data came from immunoSEQ multiplex PCR; TCRdb stores just in-frame clones and leaves some out. The sample consists of about 2 million clones, about 95% of them appearing once. The specimen sequenced was naive CD8+ T cells sorted from blood. The origin of the receptors is a man younger than 30 in good health. Each CDR3 is given with its conserved first and last residue. A D gene is named only where the DNA matches it firmly. Some rows have no size entry. The others give once, few or many, or a class for an expanded clone.

TRBD2	TRBJ2-7	NA	TRBV29-1	TGCAGCGTTGACGAGCGGGAGGGCCTTGGCGAGCAGTACTTC	CSVDEREGLGEQYF
TRBD1	TRBJ2-3	NA	TRBV5-1	TGCGCCAGCAGCCCCCGGACAGGAAGCACAGATACGCAGTATTTT	CASSPRTGSTDTQYF
NA	TRBJ1-2	NA	TRBV5-1	TGCGCCAGCATAGTGGGGGGTCGAGGCTACACCTTC	CASIVGGRGYTF
TRBD2	TRBJ2-5	NA	TRBV6-6	TGTGCCAGCAGAACCCCGGGACTAGCGGGAGAGACCCAGTACTTC	CASRTPGLAGETQYF
NA	TRBJ2-3	NA	TRBV27	TGTGCCAGCAGTCCCCGCGGTTTCGGAGATACGCAGTATTTT	CASSPRGFGDTQYF
TRBD1	TRBJ2-5	NA	TRBV9	TGTGCCAGCAGTAGGACAGGGGGCGCCCCAGAGACCCAGTACTTC	CASSRTGGAPETQYF
NA	TRBJ2-6	NA	TRBV29-1	TGCAGCGTTGACCCCTCCTTGGCCGGGGCCAACGTCCTGACTTTC	CSVDPSLAGANVLTF
NA	TRBJ2-3	NA	TRBV5-1	TGCGCCAGCAGCTTGAGGAGAGATACGCAGTATTTT	CASSLRRDTQYF
TRBD1	TRBJ2-7	few	TRBV11-2	TGTGCCAGCAGAGTCCCGGGACAGGGCTACGAGCAGTACTTC	CASRVPGQGYEQYF
NA	TRBJ1-1	NA	TRBV6-5	TGTGCCAGCAGAGCGAACACTGAAGCTTTCTTT	CASRANTEAFF
TRBD2	TRBJ2-7	NA	TRBV6-1	TGTGCCAGCAGGGAGAAGCTAGCGGGCGCCTACGAGCAGTACTTC	CASREKLAGAYEQYF
TRBD2	TRBJ2-5	NA	TRBV10-2	TGCGCCAGCATGGGACTAGGTCAATCTGGGGAGACCCAGTACTTC	CASMGLGQSGETQYF
NA	TRBJ2-1	once	TRBV9	TGTGCCAGCAGCGGACTAGTCAATGAGCAGTTCTTC	CASSGLVNEQFF
TRBD1	TRBJ1-1	NA	TRBV30	TGTGCCTGGGACAGGGTTATGAACACTGAAGCTTTCTTT	CAWDRVMNTEAFF
TRBD1	TRBJ2-7	NA	TRBV7-9	TGTGCCAGCAGCTTAGTCGACAGGGGCTACGAGCAGTACTTC	CASSLVDRGYEQYF
NA	TRBJ2-7	NA	TRBV2	TGTGCCAGCAGTGAAGCAGGGTTTCTTTACGAGCAGTACTTC	CASSEAGFLYEQYF
TRBD1	TRBJ1-4	NA	TRBV7-6	TGTGCCAGCAGCTTAGAGGGGACAGCCTACGAAAAACTGTTTTTT	CASSLEGTAYEKLFF
NA	TRBJ1-1	NA	TRBV28	TGTGCCAGCAGTTTATACGTGACAGGCACTGAAGCTTTCTTT	CASSLYVTGTEAFF
TRBD1	TRBJ2-7	NA	TRBV7-2	TGTGCCAGCAGGTCGACAGGGGTCGCCTACGAGCAGTACTTC	CASRSTGVAYEQYF
TRBD2	TRBJ2-7	NA	TRBV11-2	TGTGCCAGCAGCTTAGAGGCGGGAGACCAATACGAGCAGTACTTC	CASSLEAGDQYEQYF
TRBD1	TRBJ2-1	NA	TRBV29-1	TGCAGCGCACAGGGGTCCAATGAGCAGTTCTTC	CSAQGSNEQFF
NA	TRBJ2-3	NA	TRBV5-4	TGTGCCAGCAGCTTCCCCGGCCAGGGAGAGGTTACGCAGTATTTT	CASSFPGQGEVTQYF
NA	TRBJ1-5	NA	TRBV10-3	TGTGCCATCAGTGAAATTGGGGGAGATCAGCCCCAGCATTTT	CAISEIGGDQPQHF
NA	TRBJ1-2	NA	TRBV4-3	TGCGCCAGCAGCCTTCATTTCGGGGGGGAGGACTATGGCTACACCTTC	CASSLHFGGEDYGYTF
NA	TRBJ2-3	NA	TRBV6-6	TGTGCCAGCAGTTTCCTACTAGATACGCAGTATTTT	CASSFLLDTQYF
NA	TRBJ2-7	NA	TRBV27	TGTGCCAGCAGTTTACTGTCTAGAGACGAGCAGTACTTC	CASSLLSRDEQYF
NA	TRBJ2-5	NA	TRBV11-1	TGTGCCAGCACCACAGACCCGAGGACACTTGCTTGGGAGACCCAGTACTTC	CASTTDPRTLAWETQYF
NA	TRBJ1-1	NA	TRBV4-1	TGCGCCAGCAGCCAAGTGGACCCCCTGAACACTGAAGCTTTCTTT	CASSQVDPLNTEAFF
NA	TRBJ2-3	NA	TRBV9	TGTGCCAGCAGCGGGGGTGTCAGCACAGATACGCAGTATTTT	CASSGGVSTDTQYF
NA	TRBJ1-1	NA	TRBV7-9	TGTGCCAGCAGCGAAACCGGGACGCTCAGGACTGAAGCTTTCTTT	CASSETGTLRTEAFF
TRBD2	TRBJ2-3	NA	TRBV7-6	TGTGCCAGCAGTGCGCGCGGGGCGCCGGAGACTAGCGGGCCAGATACGCAGTATTTT	CASSARGAPETSGPDTQYF
NA	TRBJ1-1	NA	TRBV28	TGTGCCAGCAGTTCCACACAGGGGAACACTGAAGCTTTCTTT	CASSSTQGNTEAFF
TRBD1	TRBJ1-2	NA	TRBV2	TGTGCCAGCAGCGCGTGGACAGGGGGCTATGGCTACACCTTC	CASSAWTGGYGYTF
TRBD1	TRBJ1-5	NA	TRBV29-1	TGCAGCGTTGAAAAGCCGGGACAGGGCGGCAATCAGCCCCAGCATTTT	CSVEKPGQGGNQPQHF
NA	TRBJ2-6	NA	TRBV4-1	TGCGCCAGCAGCCAAGATGACGGCAACTCTGGGGCCAACGTCCTGACTTTC	CASSQDDGNSGANVLTF
NA	TRBJ1-1	NA	TRBV5-6	TGTGCCAGCAGCTGGGGGGGGCCGACGGACACTGAAGCTTTCTTT	CASSWGGPTDTEAFF
TRBD1	TRBJ1-1	NA	TRBV4-1	TGCGCCAGCAGCCAAGTTCGCACAGGGGATACTGAAGCTTTCTTT	CASSQVRTGDTEAFF
NA	TRBJ2-2	NA	TRBV7-9	TGTGCCAGCAGCTATTCGACAGCGAACACCGGGGAGCTGTTTTTT	CASSYSTANTGELFF
TRBD1	TRBJ2-7	NA	TRBV7-9	TGTGCCAGCAGCTTCGACTCCGGGACAGGGCCCTACGAGCAGTACTTC	CASSFDSGTGPYEQYF
TRBD2	TRBJ2-7	NA	TRBV30	TGTGCCTGGGGGCCTAGCGGCAACACCTACGAGCAGTACTTC	CAWGPSGNTYEQYF
TRBD1	TRBJ2-7	NA	TRBV30	TGTGCCTGTAACAGCGACAGGGAGATGTACGAGCAGTACTTC	CACNSDREMYEQYF
NA	TRBJ2-7	NA	TRBV27	TGTGCCAGCAGGAGGGACATTGACAGCTACGAGCAGTACTTC	CASRRDIDSYEQYF
NA	TRBJ1-2	NA	TRBV4-2	TGTGCCAGCAGCCAAGAATCGGGGCAGGGTCTTTCTGGCTACACCTTC	CASSQESGQGLSGYTF
NA	TRBJ2-7	NA	TRBV10-1	TGCGCCAGCAGTGAGGGCGGGCTAGGCTACGAGCAGTACTTC	CASSEGGLGYEQYF
TRBD1	TRBJ2-1	NA	TRBV19	TGTGCCAGTAGTTCTCGACAGGGAGTGCCCTACAATGAGCAGTTCTTC	CASSSRQGVPYNEQFF
NA	TRBJ1-4	NA	TRBV7-9	TGTGCCAGCAGCCCAGGACCCAGGGAAAAACTGTTTTTT	CASSPGPREKLFF
TRBD2	TRBJ2-1	NA	TRBV29-1	TGCAGCGTTGAAGGGGGACTAGCGGGAGGTAGCTACAATGAGCAGTTCTTC	CSVEGGLAGGSYNEQFF
NA	TRBJ1-1	NA	TRBV19	TGTGCCAGTAGTGCCCGTAAGGGGAACGAGGACACTGAAGCTTTCTTT	CASSARKGNEDTEAFF
TRBD1	TRBJ1-5	NA	TRBV28	TGTGCCAGCAGTTTGGCAGGGGGAGTTAATCAGCCCCAGCATTTT	CASSLAGGVNQPQHF
TRBD1	TRBJ2-7	NA	TRBV11-2	TGTGCCAGCAGCTTATACAGGGGCCCTCTTTACGAGCAGTACTTC	CASSLYRGPLYEQYF
TRBD1	TRBJ2-7	NA	TRBV7-9	TGTGCCAGCACCGCCGAGGGGGCCAGCTCCTACGAGCAGTACTTC	CASTAEGASSYEQYF
TRBD2	TRBJ2-3	NA	TRBV4-3	TGCGCCAGCAGCCAAGGGGCGGGGGGCCCAGATACGCAGTATTTT	CASSQGAGGPDTQYF
TRBD1	TRBJ1-6	NA	TRBV9	TGTGCCAGCAGCCTCCAACCCCTAGACAGGGTAGGATCCTATAATTCACCCCTCCACTTT	CASSLQPLDRVGSYNSPLHF